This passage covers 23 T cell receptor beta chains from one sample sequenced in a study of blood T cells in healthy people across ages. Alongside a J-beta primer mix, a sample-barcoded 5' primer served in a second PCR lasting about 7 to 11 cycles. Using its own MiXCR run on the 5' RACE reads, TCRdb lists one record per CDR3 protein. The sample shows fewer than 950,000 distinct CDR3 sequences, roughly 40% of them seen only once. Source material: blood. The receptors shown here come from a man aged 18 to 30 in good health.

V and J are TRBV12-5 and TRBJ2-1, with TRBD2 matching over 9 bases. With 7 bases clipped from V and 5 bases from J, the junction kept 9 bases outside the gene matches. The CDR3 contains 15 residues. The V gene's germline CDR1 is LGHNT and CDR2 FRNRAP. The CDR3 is CASAPRASGNNEQFF. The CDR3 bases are TGTGCTAGTGCCCCTCGGGCTAGCGGGAACAATGAGCAGTTCTTC.

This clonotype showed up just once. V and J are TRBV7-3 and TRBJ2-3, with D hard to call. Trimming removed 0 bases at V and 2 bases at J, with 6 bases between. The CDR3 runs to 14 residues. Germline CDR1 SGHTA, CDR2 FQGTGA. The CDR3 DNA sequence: TGTGCCAGCAGCTTAACCCCGACCACAGATACGCAGTATTTT. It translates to CASSLTPTTDTQYF. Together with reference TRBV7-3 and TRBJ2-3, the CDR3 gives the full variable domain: GAGVSQTPSNKVTEKGKYVELRCDPISGHTALYWYRQSLGQGPEFLIYFQGTGAADDSGLPNDRFFAVRPEGSVSTLKIQRTERGDSAVYLCASSLTPTTDTQYFGPGTRLTVL.

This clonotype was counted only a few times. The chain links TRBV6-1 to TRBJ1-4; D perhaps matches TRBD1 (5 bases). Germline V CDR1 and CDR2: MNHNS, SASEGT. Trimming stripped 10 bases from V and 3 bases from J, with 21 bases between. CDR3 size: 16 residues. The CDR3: CATTGPTAGSNEKLFF. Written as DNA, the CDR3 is TGTGCCACCACCGGGCCGACGGCAGGGTCTAATGAAAAACTGTTTTTT.

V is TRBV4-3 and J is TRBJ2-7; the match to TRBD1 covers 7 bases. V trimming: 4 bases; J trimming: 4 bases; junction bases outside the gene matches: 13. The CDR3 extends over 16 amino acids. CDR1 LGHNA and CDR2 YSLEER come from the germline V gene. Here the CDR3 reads CASSPTPDRPIYEQYF. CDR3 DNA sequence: TGCGCCAGCAGCCCAACGCCGGACAGGCCTATTTACGAGCAGTACTTC.

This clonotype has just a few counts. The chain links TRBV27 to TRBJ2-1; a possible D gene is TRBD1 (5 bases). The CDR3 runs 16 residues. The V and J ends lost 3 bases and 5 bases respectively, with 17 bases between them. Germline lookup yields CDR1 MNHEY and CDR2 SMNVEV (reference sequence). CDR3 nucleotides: TGTGCCAGCAGTTTCTTGGGGCCCCAGTCCAACAATGAGCAGTTCTTC. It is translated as CASSFLGPQSNNEQFF.

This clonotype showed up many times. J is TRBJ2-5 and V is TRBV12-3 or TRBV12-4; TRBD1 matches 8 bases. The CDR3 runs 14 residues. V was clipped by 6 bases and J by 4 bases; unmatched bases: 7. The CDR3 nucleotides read TGTGCCAGCAGCCCCGACAGGGGTCGAGAGACCCAGTACTTC. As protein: CASSPDRGRETQYF.

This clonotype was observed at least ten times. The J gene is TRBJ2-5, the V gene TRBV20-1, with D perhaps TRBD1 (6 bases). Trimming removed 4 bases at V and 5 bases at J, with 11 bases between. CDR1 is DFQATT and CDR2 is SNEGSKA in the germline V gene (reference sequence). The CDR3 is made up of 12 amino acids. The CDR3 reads CSAKTGYETQYF. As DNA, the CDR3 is TGCAGTGCTAAGACAGGATACGAGACCCAGTACTTC.

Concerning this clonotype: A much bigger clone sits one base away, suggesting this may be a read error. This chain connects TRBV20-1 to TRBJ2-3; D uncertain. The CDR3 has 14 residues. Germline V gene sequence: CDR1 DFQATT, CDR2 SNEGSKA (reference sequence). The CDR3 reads CCATEPPSTDTQYF. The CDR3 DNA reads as TGCTGTGCTACGGAGCCTCCTAGCACAGATACGCAGTATTTT.

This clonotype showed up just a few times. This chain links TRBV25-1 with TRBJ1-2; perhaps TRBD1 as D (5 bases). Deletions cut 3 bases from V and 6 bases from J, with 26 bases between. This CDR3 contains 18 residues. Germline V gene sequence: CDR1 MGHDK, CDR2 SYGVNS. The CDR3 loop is CASSEGRVEYSVWDGYTF. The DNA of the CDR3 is TGTGCCAGCAGTGAGGGCAGGGTAGAATATTCCGTATGGGATGGCTACACCTTC.

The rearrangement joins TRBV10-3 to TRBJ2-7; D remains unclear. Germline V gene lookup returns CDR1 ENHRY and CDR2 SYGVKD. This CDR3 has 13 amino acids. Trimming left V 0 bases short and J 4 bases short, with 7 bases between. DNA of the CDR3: TGTGCCATCAGTGAGTCGAACGAATACGAGCAGTACTTC. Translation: CAISESNEYEQYF.

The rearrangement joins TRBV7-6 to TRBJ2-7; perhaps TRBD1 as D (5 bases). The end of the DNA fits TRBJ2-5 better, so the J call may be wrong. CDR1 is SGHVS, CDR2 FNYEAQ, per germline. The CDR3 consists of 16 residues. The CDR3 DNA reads TGTGCCAGCAGCTTAGGGCCCTCCCAGGGATATGAGACCCAGTACTTC. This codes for CASSLGPSQGYETQYF.

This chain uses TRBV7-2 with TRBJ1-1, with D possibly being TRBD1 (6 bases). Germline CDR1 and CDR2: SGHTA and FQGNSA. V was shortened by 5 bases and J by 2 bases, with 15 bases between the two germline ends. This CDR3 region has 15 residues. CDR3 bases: TGTGCCAGCAGCCCACAGGGATCCCTTAACACTGAAGCTTTCTTT. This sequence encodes CASSPQGSLNTEAFF.

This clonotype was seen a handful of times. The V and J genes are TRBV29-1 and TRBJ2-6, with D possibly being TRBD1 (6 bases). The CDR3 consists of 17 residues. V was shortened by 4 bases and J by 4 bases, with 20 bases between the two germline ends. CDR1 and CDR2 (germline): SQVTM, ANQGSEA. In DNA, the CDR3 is TGCAGCGTTGCTGATGCATCAGGGGTAGACGGGGCCAACGTCCTGACTTTC. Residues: CSVADASGVDGANVLTF.

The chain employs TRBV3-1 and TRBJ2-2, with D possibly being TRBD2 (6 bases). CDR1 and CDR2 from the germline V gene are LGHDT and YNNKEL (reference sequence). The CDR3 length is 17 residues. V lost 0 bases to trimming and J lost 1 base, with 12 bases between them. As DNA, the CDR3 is TGTGCCAGCAGCCAAGACATCTGGCGGGGGAACACCGGGGAGCTGTTTTTT. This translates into CASSQDIWRGNTGELFF.

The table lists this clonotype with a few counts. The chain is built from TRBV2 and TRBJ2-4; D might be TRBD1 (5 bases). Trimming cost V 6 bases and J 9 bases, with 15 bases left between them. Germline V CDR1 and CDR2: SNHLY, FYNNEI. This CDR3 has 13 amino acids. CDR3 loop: CASRQEAGSIQYF. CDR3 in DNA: TGTGCCAGCAGACAGGAAGCAGGCAGCATTCAGTACTTC.

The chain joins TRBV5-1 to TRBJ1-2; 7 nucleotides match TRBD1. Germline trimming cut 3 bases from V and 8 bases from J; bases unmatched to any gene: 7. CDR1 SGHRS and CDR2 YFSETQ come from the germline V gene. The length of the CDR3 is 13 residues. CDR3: CASSSRTGDGYTF. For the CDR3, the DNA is TGCGCCAGCAGCTCCAGAACAGGGGACGGCTACACCTTC.

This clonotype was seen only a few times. The CDR3 region is CASSPDREGEAFF. CDR3 DNA sequence: TGTGCCAGCTCACCAGACAGGGAAGGGGAAGCTTTCTTT. The chain couples TRBV18 to TRBJ1-1; 7 nucleotides line up with TRBD1. The CDR3 extends over 13 amino acids. V gave up 2 bases and J gave up 8 bases; unmatched junction bases: 5. Germline lookup yields CDR1 KGHSH and CDR2 LQKENI.

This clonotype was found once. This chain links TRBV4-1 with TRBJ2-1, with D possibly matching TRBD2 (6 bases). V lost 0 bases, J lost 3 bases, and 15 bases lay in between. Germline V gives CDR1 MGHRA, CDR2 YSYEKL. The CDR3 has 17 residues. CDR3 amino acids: CASSQDAQRVFYNEQFF. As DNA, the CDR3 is TGCGCCAGCAGCCAAGATGCCCAGCGGGTGTTCTACAATGAGCAGTTCTTC.

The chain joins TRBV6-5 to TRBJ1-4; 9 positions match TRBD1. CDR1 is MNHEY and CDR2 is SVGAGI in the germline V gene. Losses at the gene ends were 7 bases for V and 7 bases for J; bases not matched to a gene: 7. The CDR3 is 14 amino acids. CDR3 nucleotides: TGTGCCAGCACCATCCGACAGGGGGGTGAAAAACTGTTTTTT. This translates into CASTIRQGGEKLFF.

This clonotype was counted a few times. DNA for the CDR3: TGTGCCAGCAGCTTCTGGGACTCAGGCACAGATACGCAGTATTTT. It is translated as CASSFWDSGTDTQYF. This chain joins TRBV13 and TRBJ2-3; a possible D gene is TRBD2 (6 bases). Trimming stripped 3 bases from V and 1 base from J, with 11 bases between. Germline V CDR1 and CDR2: PRHDT, FYEKMQ (reference sequence). The CDR3 is made up of 15 amino acids.

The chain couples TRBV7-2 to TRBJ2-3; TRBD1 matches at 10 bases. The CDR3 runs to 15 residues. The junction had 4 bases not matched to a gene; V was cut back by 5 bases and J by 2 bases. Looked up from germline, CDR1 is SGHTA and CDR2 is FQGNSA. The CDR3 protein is CASSPTGGDTDTQYF. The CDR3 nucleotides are TGTGCCAGCAGCCCGACAGGGGGCGACACAGATACGCAGTATTTT.

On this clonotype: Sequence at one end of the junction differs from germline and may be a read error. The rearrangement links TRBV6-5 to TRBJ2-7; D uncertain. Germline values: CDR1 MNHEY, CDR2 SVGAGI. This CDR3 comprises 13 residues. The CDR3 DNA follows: TGTGCCAGCAGTGACTCGGGTTCAGGTACCCAGTACTTC. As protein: CASSDSGSGTQYF.

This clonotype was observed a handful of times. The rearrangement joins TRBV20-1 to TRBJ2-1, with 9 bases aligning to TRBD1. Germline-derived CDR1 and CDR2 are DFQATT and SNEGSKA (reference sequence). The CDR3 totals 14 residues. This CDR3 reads CSPSSQGAINEQFF. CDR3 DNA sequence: TGCAGCCCGTCCTCACAGGGGGCGATAAATGAGCAGTTCTTC.